The T cell receptor (beta chain) described here comes from a study of blood T cell repertoires in COVID-19. On the study more broadly: COVID-19 samples from acute and convalescent phases originated in the United States, Italy and Spain. Sample material is recorded as cDNA or gDNA derived from T cells, B-cell-depleted T cells, or PBMCs.

In the study's own analysis: It was from reference gene primer amplification that nucleated cell counts were estimated. Repertoires were generated with immunoSEQ multiplex PCR, while TCRdb's copy carries only in-frame clones and drops some. D and trimming come from the DNA, and the V and J calls and clone size come from that table. The sample has some 250,000 clones, roughly 80% seen once. The clonotype originates from a woman between 18 and 30 years old with acute or convalescent COVID-19. Sequencing was carried out using peripheral blood.

The CDR3 region is CSVADSLGSPLHF. CDR3 bases: TGCAGCGTTGCTGACAGCCTGGGTTCACCCCTCCACTTT. J is TRBJ1-6 and V is TRBV29-1, with D tentatively TRBD1 (5 bases). Trimming left V 4 bases short and J 9 bases short, with 13 bases between. Germline assignment: CDR1 SQVTM and CDR2 ANQGSEA. The CDR3 has 13 amino acids.